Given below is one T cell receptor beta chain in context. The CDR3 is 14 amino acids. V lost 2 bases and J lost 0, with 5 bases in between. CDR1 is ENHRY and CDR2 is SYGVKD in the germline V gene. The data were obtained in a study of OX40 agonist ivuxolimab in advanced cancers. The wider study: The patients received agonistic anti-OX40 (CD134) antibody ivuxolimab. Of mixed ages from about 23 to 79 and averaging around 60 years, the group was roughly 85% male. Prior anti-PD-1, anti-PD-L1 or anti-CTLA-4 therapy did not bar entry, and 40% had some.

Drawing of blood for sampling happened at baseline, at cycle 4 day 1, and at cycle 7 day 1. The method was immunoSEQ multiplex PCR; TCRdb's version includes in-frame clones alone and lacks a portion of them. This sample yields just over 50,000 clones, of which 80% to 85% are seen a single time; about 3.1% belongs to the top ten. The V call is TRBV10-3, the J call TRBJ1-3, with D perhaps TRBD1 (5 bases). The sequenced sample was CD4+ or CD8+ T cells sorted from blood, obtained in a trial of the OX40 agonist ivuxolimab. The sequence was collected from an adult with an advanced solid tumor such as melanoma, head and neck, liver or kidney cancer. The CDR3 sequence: CAISEQGSGNTIYF. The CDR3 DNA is TGTGCCATCAGTGAGCAGGGCTCTGGAAACACCATATATTTT.